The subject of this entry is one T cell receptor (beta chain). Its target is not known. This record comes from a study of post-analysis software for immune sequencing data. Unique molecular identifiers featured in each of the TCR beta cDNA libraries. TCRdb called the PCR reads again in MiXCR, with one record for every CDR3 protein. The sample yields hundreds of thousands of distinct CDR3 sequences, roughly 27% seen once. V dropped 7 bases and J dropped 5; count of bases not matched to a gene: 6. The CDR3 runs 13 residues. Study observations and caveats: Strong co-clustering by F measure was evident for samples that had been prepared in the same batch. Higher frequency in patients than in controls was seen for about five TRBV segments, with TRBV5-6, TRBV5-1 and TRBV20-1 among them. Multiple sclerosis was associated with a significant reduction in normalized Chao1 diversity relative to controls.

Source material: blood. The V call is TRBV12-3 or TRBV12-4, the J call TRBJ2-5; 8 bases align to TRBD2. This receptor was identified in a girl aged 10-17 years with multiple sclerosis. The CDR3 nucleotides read TGTGCCAGCACCTTGTCTAGCGGGGAGACCCAGTACTTC. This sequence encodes CASTLSSGETQYF.